Listed here is a single TCR beta chain. The repertoire was sequenced with immunoSEQ multiplex PCR; TCRdb's copy has only in-frame clones and lacks some. The repertoire holds 98,000 or so clones, with approximately 84% as singletons. This sample is part of a study of blood T cell repertoires in COVID-19. Study details: Acute and convalescent COVID-19 samples came from the United States, Italy and Spain.

The V and J ends lost 4 bases and 4 bases, in that order; junction bases with no gene match: 9. The germline gives CDR1 LGHDT, CDR2 YNNKEL (reference sequence). There are 16 residues in the CDR3. The chain is built from TRBV3-1 (or the pseudogene TRBV3-2) and TRBJ2-7, with TRBD2 identical over 11 bases. The clonotype was recovered from a man between 60 and 75 years old with acute or convalescent COVID-19. The sample was peripheral blood. For the CDR3, the DNA is TGTGCCAGCAGCCGCCTTACTAGCGGGAGCGCTTACGAGCAGTACTTC. Residues: CASSRLTSGSAYEQYF.